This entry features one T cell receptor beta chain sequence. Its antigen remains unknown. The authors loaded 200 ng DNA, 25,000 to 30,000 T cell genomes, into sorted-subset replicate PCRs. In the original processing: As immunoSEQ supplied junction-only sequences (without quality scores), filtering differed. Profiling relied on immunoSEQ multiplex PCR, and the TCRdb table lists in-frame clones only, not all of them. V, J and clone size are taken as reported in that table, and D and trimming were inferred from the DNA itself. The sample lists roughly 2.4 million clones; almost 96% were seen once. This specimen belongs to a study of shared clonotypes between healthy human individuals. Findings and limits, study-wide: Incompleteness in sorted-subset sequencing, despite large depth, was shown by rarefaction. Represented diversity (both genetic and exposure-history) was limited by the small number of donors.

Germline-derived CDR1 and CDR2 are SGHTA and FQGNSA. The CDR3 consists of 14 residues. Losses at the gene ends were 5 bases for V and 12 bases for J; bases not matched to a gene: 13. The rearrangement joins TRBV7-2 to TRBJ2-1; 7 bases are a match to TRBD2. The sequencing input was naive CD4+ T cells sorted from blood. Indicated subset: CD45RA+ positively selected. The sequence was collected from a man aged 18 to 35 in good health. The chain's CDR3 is CASSPTGLILGQFF. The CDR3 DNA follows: TGTGCCAGCAGCCCCACGGGACTAATTTTAGGGCAGTTCTTC.